These T cell receptor beta chains were read from a single sample in a study of long-term antiretroviral therapy in people with HIV. Assay: immunoSEQ multiplex PCR; the TCRdb copy retains only in-frame clones and omits some. The data contain under 45,000 clones, 70% to 90% of them singletons. The sample consisted of unsorted PBMCs, taken roughly 2.9 years before starting antiretroviral therapy. The receptors originated from a woman younger than 45 with HIV. Both conserved end residues are part of each CDR3. The D gene is left open where the match is weak.

D: -; V: TRBV5-1; J: TRBJ2-2; DNA: TGCGCCAGCACCATCACAGGGGGAGGGCCCGGGGAGCTGTTTTTT; CDR3: CASTITGGGPGELFF
D: -; V: TRBV10-2; J: TRBJ2-3; DNA: TGCGCCAGCGAAGAAACAGATACGCAGTATTTT; CDR3: CASEETDTQYF
D: -; V: TRBV14; J: TRBJ2-3; DNA: TGTGCCAGCAGCCAAGATTCGGTTGGCGCCCCCAGCTTCTTCAGAGATACGCAGTATTTT; CDR3: CASSQDSVGAPSFFRDTQYF
D: -; V: TRBV30; J: TRBJ1-2; DNA: TGTGCCTGGAGCAGGGGTGGCTACACCTTC; CDR3: CAWSRGGYTF
D: -; V: TRBV25-1; J: TRBJ2-4; DNA: TGTGCCAGCAGTGGGGACTCTTCCCTTCAGTACTTC; CDR3: CASSGDSSLQYF
D: -; V: TRBV19; J: TRBJ1-2; DNA: TGTGCCAGTAGCAGAACACTGGATAATGGCTACACCTTC; CDR3: CASSRTLDNGYTF
D: -; V: TRBV29-1; J: TRBJ1-1; DNA: TGCAGCGGGGGACGGACGAACACTGAAGCTTTCTTT; CDR3: CSGGRTNTEAFF
D: -; V: TRBV5-1; J: TRBJ2-2; DNA: TGCGCCAGCAGCAGCACCCCCGGGGAGCTGTTTTTT; CDR3: CASSSTPGELFF
D: TRBD1; V: TRBV7-8; J: TRBJ1-5; DNA: TGTGCCAGCAGCTTAACCAGCCGGACAGGGTCGATGTATAATCAGCCCCAGCATTTT; CDR3: CASSLTSRTGSMYNQPQHF
D: -; V: TRBV5-1; J: TRBJ2-4; DNA: TGCGCCAGCAGCTTGCAGACTCTTACAGGACACAAAAACATTCAGTACTTC; CDR3: CASSLQTLTGHKNIQYF
D: -; V: TRBV6-6; J: TRBJ2-5; DNA: TGTGCCAGCAGTACCTCGGGGGGCCCAGAGACCCAGTACTTC; CDR3: CASSTSGGPETQYF